This T cell receptor beta chain was documented in a study of blood T cell repertoires in COVID-19. Study overall: The analysed material was cDNA or gDNA that came from T cells, B-cell-depleted T cells, or PBMCs.

From germline, CDR1 is ENHRY and CDR2 SYGVKD. This CDR3 has 18 residues. V lost 0 bases and J 1 base, leaving 18 bases between the germline ends. The authors' processing: The authors estimated nucleated cell counts from reference gene primer amplification. TCRdb's table, derived via immunoSEQ multiplex PCR, lists solely in-frame clones and lacks some. The V and J calls and clone size are taken from that table; D and trimming were inferred from the DNA. This sample has 250,000 to 300,000 clones, with 85% to 90% found just once. The chain joins TRBV10-3 to TRBJ2-5; D might be TRBD1 (5 bases). The TCR sequence derives from a woman aged 45-60 years with COVID-19, enrolled during active disease. Sequenced: peripheral blood. CDR3 DNA sequence: TGTGCCATCAGTGAGTCGTTAACTACAGGAAAGGTCCAAGAGACCCAGTACTTC. Its protein product is CAISESLTTGKVQETQYF.